This T cell receptor (beta chain) derives from a study of blood T cell repertoires in COVID-19. Sequencing was performed with immunoSEQ multiplex PCR; in TCRdb, only in-frame clones are kept and a portion is missing. The table has about 60,000 clones, over 80% seen once. This CDR3 region has 16 residues. The V gene's germline CDR1 is SGHNT and CDR2 YYREEE (reference sequence). V was clipped by 4 bases and J by 3 bases, with 14 bases between them. Enrollment of patients from Seattle took place during active infection, with longitudinal follow-up. What was sequenced was peripheral blood. The chain recombines TRBV5-4 with TRBJ2-6; no clear D. The TCR originated in a man aged 25-45 years with COVID-19, enrolled during active disease. Here the CDR3 reads CASSQFTVLGANVLTF. The CDR3 DNA sequence: TGTGCCAGCAGCCAGTTTACCGTTCTTGGGGCCAACGTCCTGACTTTC.